Below are 31 T cell receptor beta chains sequenced from a single sample in a study of cytomegalovirus exposure and HLA in healthy donors (dated by TCRdb to about 2017). The method behind the library was the immunoSEQ multiplex PCR assay. For the multiplex PCR, a mixture combining 60 forward primers for TCR Vbeta segments and 13 reverse primers for TCR Jbeta segments was used. Held by TCRdb, this immuneACCESS table contains in-frame sequences only and omits some clones. Under half of the omission traces to an unresolved V gene where checked; the cause of the rest is unknown. In all, the sample holds some 90,000 clones, and 70% to 85% of those were seen once. The ten biggest clones cover approximately 2.6% of the sample. The sample was PBMCs. Receptors originate from a man younger than 45 in good health and CMV-seronegative.

This clone was counted only a few times. The genes are TRBV6-6 and TRBJ2-7; TRBD1 matches at 10 bases. CDR1 is MNHNY, CDR2 SVGAGI, per germline (reference sequence). The CDR3 is 14 residues long. With 8 bases clipped from V and 6 bases from J, the junction kept 10 bases outside the gene matches. CDR3 in amino acids: CASVRDRGAGEQYF. The CDR3 DNA sequence: TGTGCCAGCGTCCGGGACAGGGGAGCGGGCGAGCAGTACTTC.

The chain has TRBV6-5 and TRBJ1-5; 7 bases map to TRBD1. CDR3 length equals 12 residues. In germline, CDR1 is MNHEY, CDR2 SVGAGI. The J segment lost 7 bases and the V segment lost 6 bases, leaving 3 bases of the junction unmatched. The CDR3 is CASSNRGQPQHF. The DNA for the CDR3 is TGTGCCAGCAGCAACAGGGGCCAGCCCCAGCATTTT.

The chain combines TRBV7-2 with TRBJ1-2; D unclear. This CDR3 is 14 amino acids long. CDR1 is SGHTA, CDR2 FQGNSA, per germline. V was cut by 1 base and J by 2 bases, with 8 bases left in between. The CDR3 spells CASSLVPENYGYTF. In DNA form, the CDR3 reads TGTGCCAGCAGCTTAGTCCCGGAGAACTATGGCTACACCTTC.

The gene calls are TRBV7-2 and TRBJ2-5; a weak D match, TRBD1 (5 bases). V was clipped by 1 base and J by 5 bases, with 14 bases between them. The CDR3 contains 15 residues. Germline loops: CDR1 SGHTA, CDR2 FQGNSA. The CDR3 nucleotides read TGTGCCAGCAGCTTAGTAGGGGATCGTGGGGAGACCCAGTACTTC. Translation: CASSLVGDRGETQYF.

A few counts support this clone. V usage is TRBV18 and J usage is TRBJ1-3; TRBD1 might be the D (5 bases). This CDR3 spans 16 amino acids. Per germline, CDR1 KGHSH and CDR2 LQKENI. With 2 bases removed from V and 0 bases from J, the gap between germline ends came to 11 bases. The CDR3 loop reads CASSPSPGDSGNTIYF. CDR3 bases: TGTGCCAGCTCACCATCACCGGGGGACTCTGGAAACACCATATATTTT. Based on the CDR3 plus reference TRBV18 and TRBJ1-3, the full variable domain is NAGVMQNPRHLVRRRGQEARLRCSPMKGHSHVYWYRQLPEEGLKFMVYLQKENIIDESGMPKERFSAEFPKEGPSILRIQQVVRGDSAAYFCASSPSPGDSGNTIYFGEGSWLTVV.

The rearrangement joins TRBV27 to TRBJ1-1, with 11 bases matching TRBD1. This CDR3 has 18 residues. The trim removed 1 base at V and 3 bases at J, leaving 10 bases unmatched. Germline lookup yields CDR1 MNHEY and CDR2 SMNVEV (reference sequence). CDR3 DNA sequence: TGTGCCAGCAGTTTATACGGCGGGACAGGGGGATTGGACACTGAAGCTTTCTTT. The encoded protein is CASSLYGGTGGLDTEAFF.

The chain recombines TRBV27 with TRBJ1-1; D might be TRBD1 (5 bases). Germline V gene lookup returns CDR1 MNHEY and CDR2 SMNVEV (reference sequence). The CDR3 runs to 15 residues. V gave up 2 bases and J gave up 3 bases, with 13 bases separating them. This CDR3 reads CASSLGGDGYTEAFF. The CDR3 DNA reads as TGTGCCAGCAGTTTAGGAGGGGACGGGTACACTGAAGCTTTCTTT.

The chain has TRBV5-6 and TRBJ2-3; no reliable D call. The CDR3 contains 14 residues. Trimming left V 0 bases short and J 2 bases short, with 7 bases between. Germline V gene lookup returns CDR1 SGHDT and CDR2 YYEEEE. CDR3 nucleotides: TGTGCCAGCAGCTTGGTGGAGAACACAGATACGCAGTATTTT. It translates to CASSLVENTDTQYF.

The rearrangement links TRBV12-5 to TRBJ2-3, with 13 bases aligning to TRBD2. The CDR3 loop spans 15 amino acids. Germline CDR1 reads LGHNT; CDR2 reads FRNRAP. Germline trimming cut 6 bases from V and 5 bases from J; bases unmatched to any gene: 5. CDR3 region: CASGRTSGGQDTQYF. For the CDR3, the DNA is TGTGCTAGTGGCCGGACTAGCGGGGGCCAAGATACGCAGTATTTT.

In its sample, this clone was seen once. This chain joins TRBV5-6 and TRBJ1-1; 11 bases line up with TRBD1. From germline, CDR1 is SGHDT and CDR2 YYEEEE. CDR3 length equals 16 residues. The junction had 10 bases not matched to a gene; V was cut back by 4 bases and J by 5 bases. The CDR3 sequence is CASSLRDRGRRTEAFF. DNA of the CDR3: TGTGCCAGCAGCCTCCGGGACAGGGGGAGAAGGACTGAAGCTTTCTTT.

The V gene is TRBV6-1, the J gene TRBJ2-1; a weak D match, TRBD2 (5 bases). This CDR3 contains 13 residues. The germline V gene encodes CDR1 MNHNS and CDR2 SASEGT. Trimming shortened V by 4 bases and J by 8 bases, and 12 bases separated the two germline ends. CDR3: CASSGYLGDEQFF. The CDR3 bases are TGTGCCAGCAGTGGGTACTTGGGAGATGAGCAGTTCTTC.

In this sample, this clone turned up a few times. The chain couples TRBV18 to TRBJ2-2, with 7 positions matching TRBD1. V lost 4 bases and J lost 8; bases outside the gene matches: 10. CDR1 is KGHSH, CDR2 LQKENI, per germline. The CDR3 has 15 residues. CDR3 sequence: CASSHRDRAKGELFF. The CDR3 DNA reads TGTGCCAGCTCACACCGAGACAGGGCAAAGGGGGAGCTGTTTTTT.

The chain combines TRBV6-5 with TRBJ2-1, with D possibly being TRBD2 (6 bases). V lost 5 bases and J lost 2, with 13 bases in between. Germline CDR1 and CDR2: MNHEY and SVGAGI. The CDR3 contains 15 residues. The CDR3 reads CASSMTGTAYNEQFF. The CDR3 DNA reads TGTGCCAGCAGTATGACTGGGACTGCCTACAATGAGCAGTTCTTC.

The V call is TRBV2, the J call TRBJ2-7; D is perhaps TRBD2 (5 bases). The CDR3 consists of 13 residues. The germline V gene encodes CDR1 SNHLY and CDR2 FYNNEI. V was trimmed by 5 bases and J by 5 bases, leaving 13 bases between them. The CDR3 sequence is CASSRRGNHEQYF. The CDR3 coding sequence is TGTGCCAGCAGTCGGAGAGGGAACCACGAGCAGTACTTC.

The chain combines TRBV2 with TRBJ1-1, with 7 bases identical to TRBD1. CDR3 length: 14 amino acids. Unmatched junction bases numbered 5, after V lost 4 bases and J lost 3 bases. Germline V gene sequence: CDR1 SNHLY, CDR2 FYNNEI. The CDR3 DNA reads TGTGCCAGCAGTGGCCCGGGACAGCACACTGAAGCTTTCTTT. This sequence encodes CASSGPGQHTEAFF.

This chain links TRBV6-5 with TRBJ2-1, with D perhaps TRBD1 (6 bases). The CDR3 runs 15 residues. Trimming removed 0 bases from V and 2 bases from J, with 8 bases in between. CDR1 is MNHEY, CDR2 SVGAGI, per germline. The DNA of the CDR3 is TGTGCCAGCAGTTACTCTGGACAGACCTACAATGAGCAGTTCTTC. This encodes CASSYSGQTYNEQFF.

The CDR3 spells CASKPLSGANVLTF. The CDR3, as DNA: TGTGCCAGCAAGCCGCTCTCTGGGGCCAACGTCCTGACTTTC. This sequence joins TRBV7-2 and TRBJ2-6; D uncertain. V lost 7 bases, J lost 0 bases, and 7 bases lay in between. Germline V gives CDR1 SGHTA, CDR2 FQGNSA. The CDR3 is made up of 14 amino acids.

The rearrangement uses TRBV5-1 and TRBJ1-1, with TRBD1 identical over 7 bases. This CDR3 spans 16 amino acids. Looked up from germline, CDR1 is SGHRS and CDR2 is YFSETQ. With V trimmed by 2 bases and J by 1 base, 8 bases remained unmatched. CDR3 nucleotide sequence: TGCGCCAGCAGCTTCGAACTGACAGGGTGGAACACTGAAGCTTTCTTT. It translates to CASSFELTGWNTEAFF.

V and J are TRBV6-5 and TRBJ1-2; unclear D gene. The CDR3 covers 14 residues. Trimming removed 2 bases from V and 2 bases from J, with 9 bases in between. Germline V CDR1 and CDR2: MNHEY, SVGAGI. DNA of the CDR3: TGTGCCAGCAGTTACGAGGCATTCAACTATGGCTACACCTTC. The encoded protein is CASSYEAFNYGYTF.

The rearrangement uses TRBV5-1 and TRBJ1-6, with D unresolved. Per germline, CDR1 SGHRS and CDR2 YFSETQ. Deletions cut 3 bases from V and 8 bases from J, with 12 bases between. CDR3 length: 14 residues. The CDR3 sequence: CASSSGTAHSPLHF. The CDR3 DNA reads TGCGCCAGCAGCTCCGGCACAGCCCATTCACCCCTCCACTTT.

The chain joins TRBV28 to TRBJ2-3, with TRBD1 matching over 9 bases. The trim removed 6 bases at V and 2 bases at J, leaving 12 bases unmatched. The germline V gene has CDR1 MDHEN and CDR2 SYDVKM. This CDR3 is 17 amino acids long. The CDR3 coding sequence is TGTGCCAGCAGGTCGACAGGGGGATTCGTCTACACAGATACGCAGTATTTT. This encodes CASRSTGGFVYTDTQYF.

V and J are TRBV27 and TRBJ2-5; 8 nucleotides align to TRBD2. This CDR3 spans 15 amino acids. Germline CDR1 reads MNHEY; CDR2 reads SMNVEV (reference sequence). Germline trimming cut 5 bases from V and 4 bases from J; bases unmatched to any gene: 9. In DNA, the CDR3 is TGTGCCAGCAGTGCGTGGACTAGCATGGGAGAGACCCAGTACTTC. This gives the protein CASSAWTSMGETQYF.

The V gene is TRBV28, the J gene TRBJ1-5; the D is unclear. Germline V gene data show CDR1 as MDHEN and CDR2 as SYDVKM. The CDR3 loop spans 15 amino acids. Deletions cut 7 bases from V and 5 bases from J, with 18 bases between. CDR3 amino acids: CASMSEAEGYQPQHF. As DNA, the CDR3 is TGTGCCAGCATGTCGGAGGCGGAGGGTTATCAGCCCCAGCATTTT.

This clone was seen a few times. The chain combines TRBV6-4 with TRBJ1-1; D gene ambiguous. The length of the CDR3 is 14 residues. The V end was cut by 2 bases, the J end by 1 base, with 8 bases between. CDR1 and CDR2 (germline): MRHNA, SNTAGT. The CDR3 reads CASSDTNRNTEAFF. CDR3 nucleotide sequence: TGTGCCAGCAGTGACACAAACAGGAACACTGAAGCTTTCTTT.

The CDR3 sequence: CASRGGTGDNSSPLHF. CDR3 nucleotides: TGTGCCAGCAGGGGTGGGACAGGGGACAATTCTTCACCCCTCCACTTT. This chain connects TRBV25-1 to TRBJ1-6, with 10 bases aligning to TRBD1. The CDR3 runs to 16 residues. V shed 6 bases and J 9 bases; nucleotides not matched to a gene: 11. The V gene's germline CDR1 is MGHDK and CDR2 SYGVNS.

The chain employs TRBV28 and TRBJ2-2; 9 nucleotides match TRBD1. The CDR3 contains 15 residues. Germline lookup yields CDR1 MDHEN and CDR2 SYDVKM. The junction had 3 bases not matched to a gene; V was cut back by 4 bases and J by 3 bases. CDR3 nucleotide sequence: TGTGCCAGCAGTTCGGGACAGGGACACACCGGGGAGCTGTTTTTT. It codes for CASSSGQGHTGELFF.

The chain uses TRBV6-5 and TRBJ2-1; TRBD1 aligns across 7 bases. Germline CDR1 MNHEY, CDR2 SVGAGI. J gave up 6 bases and V 6 bases, and 11 bases lay outside the gene matches. This CDR3 region has 15 residues. CDR3 sequence reads: CASRLTGTVGNEQFF. The CDR3 region has the DNA TGTGCCAGCAGACTTACCGGGACAGTCGGCAATGAGCAGTTCTTC.

The chain links TRBV5-1 to TRBJ2-6; D uncertain. Looked up from germline, CDR1 is SGHRS and CDR2 is YFSETQ. The CDR3 totals 15 residues. The ends were cut back, 0 bases at V and 2 bases at J, with 6 bases in the middle. The DNA of the CDR3 is TGCGCCAGCAGCTTGGTTACAACTGGGGCCAACGTCCTGACTTTC. Its translation: CASSLVTTGANVLTF.

This sequence joins TRBV9 and TRBJ2-1, with 10 bases identical to TRBD2. J lost 4 bases, V lost 3 bases, and 4 bases had no gene match. Germline V gene sequence: CDR1 SGDLS, CDR2 YYNGEE. The CDR3 length is 15 residues. CDR3 region: CASSESGGVYNEQFF. As DNA, the CDR3 is TGTGCCAGCAGCGAGAGCGGGGGGGTTTACAATGAGCAGTTCTTC.

The CDR3 DNA follows: TGTGCCAGCAGCTTAGTGGCAGGGTCTTTTGGAAACACCATATATTTT. It translates to CASSLVAGSFGNTIYF. The rearrangement joins TRBV7-6 to TRBJ1-3; D possibly corresponds to TRBD1 (5 bases). CDR3 size: 16 residues. Germline lookup yields CDR1 SGHVS and CDR2 FNYEAQ. V dropped 1 base and J dropped 3 bases, with 13 bases sitting between them. Supplemented by reference TRBV7-6 and TRBJ1-3, the full variable domain reads GAGVSQSPRYKVTKRGQDVALRCDPISGHVSLYWYRQALGQGPEFLTYFNYEAQQDKSGLPNDRFSAERPEGSISTLTIQRTEQRDSAMYRCASSLVAGSFGNTIYFGEGSWLTVV.

This clone appeared a few times. V is TRBV28 and J is TRBJ1-6; 9 nucleotides line up with TRBD1. Germline-derived CDR1 and CDR2 are MDHEN and SYDVKM. J was trimmed by 10 bases and V by 7 bases; bases with no gene match: 8. The CDR3 has 14 residues. The CDR3 DNA follows: TGTGCCAGCACCCCGGGACAGGGTAGATCACCCCTCCACTTT. This translates into CASTPGQGRSPLHF.